Following are 4 T cell receptor beta chains from one sample sequenced in a study of beta chain features in type 1 diabetes. Points from the study as a whole: There was a moderate but significant shortening of TCRB CDR3s in all four CD4+ subsets of Type 1 diabetes patients.

The investigators reverse transcribed all of the isolated RNA, so they sequenced expressed TCRB transcripts. The table came from immunoSEQ multiplex PCR; TCRdb's copy has only in-frame clones and leaves some out. In the table there are some 290,000 clones, around an eighth of which are singletons. These receptors are not linked to any known antigen. Specimen: naive CD4+ T cells from blood. The receptor set was obtained from a man aged 25 to 45 with type 1 diabetes.

This clone was seen a few times. This chain links TRBV7-2 with TRBJ2-7, with a weak D call TRBD1 (6 bases). Germline loops: CDR1 SGHTA, CDR2 FQGNSA. CDR3 size: 13 residues. With 8 bases removed from V and 3 bases from J, the gap between germline ends came to 14 bases. The CDR3 loop reads CASGTLQGYEQYF. The CDR3 DNA reads TGTGCCAGCGGGACGCTACAGGGCTACGAGCAGTACTTC.

This clone was detected a few times. The V call is TRBV30, the J call TRBJ1-5; D is undetermined. The germline V gene has CDR1 GTSNPN and CDR2 SVGIG (reference sequence). Trimming left V 2 bases short and J 7 bases short, with 12 bases between. This CDR3 has 13 amino acids. CDR3 coding DNA: TGTGCCTGGAGTTCTGGAGGACCCCAGCCCCAGCATTTT. It specifies CAWSSGGPQPQHF.

For this clone: The sample contains more than one DNA sequence encoding this CDR3. The rearrangement uses TRBV5-1 and TRBJ2-7, with TRBD2 as a possible D gene (5 bases). The CDR3 spans 14 residues. Germline-derived CDR1 and CDR2 are SGHRS and YFSETQ. The V end was cut by 0 bases, the J end by 0 bases, with 7 bases between. CDR3 nucleotide sequence: TGCGCCAGCAGCTTGGGTGGGAGCTCCTACGAGCAGTACTTC. Translated: CASSLGGSSYEQYF.

V gene TRBV5-1 combines with J gene TRBJ2-1; possible D gene TRBD2, 5 bases. CDR1 is SGHRS, CDR2 YFSETQ, per germline. The CDR3 runs 15 residues. V lost 1 base to trimming and J lost 8 bases, with 16 bases between them. The CDR3 spells CASSLKAFPGDEQFF. CDR3 in DNA: TGCGCCAGCAGCTTGAAAGCGTTCCCCGGGGATGAGCAGTTCTTC.